The present TCR beta chain was sequenced within a study of cytomegalovirus exposure and HLA in healthy donors. Study results and caveats: Roughly uniform sequencing depth across donors was assumed, possibly incorrectly.

The germline V and J ends were trimmed by 5 bases and 2 bases, with 14 bases remaining between them. The V gene's germline CDR1 is SGHTS and CDR2 YDEGEE. The CDR3 is 14 amino acids. About this clone: Its antigen is unknown.

The PCR made use of 60 Vbeta and 13 Jbeta primers. This table comes from immunoSEQ multiplex PCR, and its TCRdb copy is limited to in-frame clones, with some not included. The sample consists of over 60,000 clones, roughly four fifths of them appearing once. This clonotype was obtained from a woman aged 30 to 39 in good health and CMV-seropositive. The sequencing input was PBMCs. The chain has TRBV5-8 and TRBJ2-7; maybe TRBD1 (6 bases). CDR3 bases: TGTGCCAGCAGACGCCGGGACACTCCCTACGAGCAGTACTTC. This codes for CASRRRDTPYEQYF.